A selection of T cell receptor beta chains follows, all from one sample in a study of blood T cell repertoires in COVID-19. Here immunoSEQ multiplex PCR was the method, and the copy in TCRdb shows in-frame clones only, minus some. Among about 360,000 clones listed, about 89% were seen once. The specimen was PBMCs or T cells enriched from blood (not recorded which). These receptors all stem from a man between 40 and 49 years old in a cohort exposed to, infected with or recovered from COVID-19 (not recorded which). The CDR3 runs from the conserved cysteine through the conserved F or W. The D gene is left open where the match is weak. Size is omitted from some rows. Given values are once, few, many or a class for expanded clones.

clone_size	v_call	j_call	d_call	cdr3_aa	cdr3_nt
NA	TRBV5-1	TRBJ1-2	TRBD1	CASRRDGQGGEGYTF	TGCGCCAGCAGAAGGGATGGACAGGGAGGAGAGGGCTACACCTTC
NA	TRBV24-1	TRBJ2-7	TRBD2	CATSGPGLAGGGYEQYF	TGTGCCACCAGTGGACCGGGACTAGCGGGAGGGGGCTACGAGCAGTACTTC
few	TRBV6-5	TRBJ2-1	NA	CASSRERASYNEQFF	TGTGCCAGCAGTAGGGAGAGGGCCTCCTACAATGAGCAGTTCTTC
NA	TRBV11-2	TRBJ1-4	TRBD1	CASSWSSGTGVEKLFF	TGTGCCAGCAGCTGGTCCTCCGGGACAGGGGTTGAAAAACTGTTTTTT
NA	TRBV7-2	TRBJ1-5	TRBD1	CASSLVGTGTSAHQPQHF	TGTGCCAGCAGCTTAGTAGGGACAGGGACTTCAGCACATCAGCCCCAGCATTTT
NA	TRBV5-4	TRBJ1-2	TRBD1	CASSEWTGSGGYTF	TGTGCCAGCAGCGAGTGGACAGGGAGCGGTGGCTACACCTTC
NA	TRBV2	TRBJ2-2	TRBD2	CASSLWEGNTGELFF	TGTGCCAGCAGTCTGTGGGAGGGTAACACCGGGGAGCTGTTTTTT
NA	TRBV28	TRBJ2-5	NA	CASTTTGTQETQYF	TGTGCCAGCACCACGACAGGGACTCAAGAGACCCAGTACTTC
NA	TRBV7-3	TRBJ2-1	TRBD2	CASSPTSGIYNEQFF	TGTGCCAGCAGCCCGACTAGCGGAATCTACAATGAGCAGTTCTTC
NA	TRBV5-1	TRBJ2-2	TRBD2	CASSLTGGPGELFF	TGCGCCAGCAGCTTAACGGGAGGGCCCGGGGAGCTGTTTTTT
NA	TRBV29-1	TRBJ1-1	TRBD1	CSVRQGLGTEAFF	TGCAGCGTCCGACAGGGGCTGGGCACTGAAGCTTTCTTT
few	TRBV27	TRBJ2-7	TRBD1	CASGDRGGFYEQYF	TGTGCCAGCGGGGACAGGGGTGGGTTCTACGAGCAGTACTTC
NA	TRBV7-9	TRBJ1-1	TRBD1	CASSLQGGMNTEAFF	TGTGCCAGCAGCTTACAGGGGGGAATGAACACTGAAGCTTTCTTT
NA	TRBV3-1/TRBV3-2	TRBJ2-2	TRBD1	CASSHSRGQGTGELFF	TGTGCCAGCAGCCACTCCAGGGGACAGGGAACCGGGGAGCTGTTTTTT
NA	TRBV9	TRBJ1-5	TRBD1	CASSPTTGDNQPQHF	TGTGCCAGCAGCCCGACGACAGGGGACAATCAGCCCCAGCATTTT
once	TRBV5-1	TRBJ2-7	TRBD2	CASSLLAAYEQYF	TGCGCCAGCAGCTTGCTAGCGGCCTACGAGCAGTACTTC
few	TRBV19	TRBJ1-4	NA	CASSVLGTTRGKLFF	TGTGCCAGTAGTGTCCTCGGGACAACGAGGGGAAAACTGTTTTTT
NA	TRBV5-5	TRBJ1-4	NA	CASIPREGINEKLFF	TGTGCCAGCATCCCGCGGGAGGGAATTAATGAAAAACTGTTTTTT
NA	TRBV24-1	TRBJ2-1	NA	CATSDFTGSSYNEQFF	TGTGCCACCAGTGATTTCACGGGGAGCTCCTACAATGAGCAGTTCTTC
NA	TRBV29-1	TRBJ1-1	NA	CSVGEQQGGIEAFF	TGCAGCGTTGGGGAACAACAGGGAGGGATTGAAGCTTTCTTT
few	TRBV9	TRBJ2-1	NA	CASSVSMTGTYNEQFF	TGTGCCAGCAGCGTTAGTATGACAGGAACCTACAATGAGCAGTTCTTC
NA	TRBV19	TRBJ2-1	TRBD2	CASSMAGTSGRAEEFF	TGTGCCAGTAGTATGGCCGGGACTAGCGGGAGGGCCGAGGAGTTCTTC
NA	TRBV5-1	TRBJ2-7	TRBD2	CASSLAGASGSHEQYF	TGCGCCAGCAGCTTGGCCGGGGCTAGCGGGAGCCACGAGCAGTACTTC
NA	TRBV30	TRBJ1-2	TRBD1	CAWSPGTGDGYTF	TGTGCCTGGAGTCCCGGGACAGGGGATGGCTACACCTTC
NA	TRBV2	TRBJ1-1	NA	CASSERAGMVDTEAFF	TGTGCCAGCAGTGAAAGGGCAGGGATGGTCGACACTGAAGCTTTCTTT
NA	TRBV5-5	TRBJ1-1	TRBD1	CASSLDRDTEAFF	TGTGCCAGCAGCCTGGACAGGGACACTGAAGCTTTCTTT
NA	TRBV21-1	TRBJ2-5	NA	CASTPLAEQETQYF	TGTGCCAGCACCCCACTAGCGGAACAAGAGACCCAGTACTTC
few	TRBV19	TRBJ1-4	TRBD1	CASSPPGQGSEKLFF	TGTGCCAGTAGTCCTCCGGGACAGGGGTCGGAAAAACTGTTTTTT
NA	TRBV10-3	TRBJ1-1	NA	CAIRAGTPGTEAFF	TGTGCCATCAGAGCCGGGACACCCGGGACTGAAGCTTTCTTT
NA	TRBV11-2	TRBJ1-1	NA	CASSLDRLDTEAFF	TGTGCCAGCAGCTTAGACAGGTTGGACACTGAAGCTTTCTTT
NA	TRBV27	TRBJ1-6	NA	CASSLGRAGFDSPLHF	TGTGCCAGCAGTTTAGGACGGGCAGGGTTCGATTCACCCCTCCACTTT
once	TRBV6-2/TRBV6-3	TRBJ2-2	NA	CASSYRVSDTGELFF	TGTGCCAGCAGTTATAGAGTGTCGGACACCGGGGAGCTGTTTTTT
once	TRBV4-1	TRBJ2-1	NA	CASSQGVALYNEQFF	TGCGCCAGCAGCCAAGGAGTAGCGTTATACAATGAGCAGTTCTTC
NA	TRBV7-8	TRBJ2-7	TRBD1	CASSLGGTGAIYEQYF	TGTGCCAGCAGCTTAGGAGGGACAGGGGCGATCTACGAGCAGTACTTC
NA	TRBV9	TRBJ2-1	TRBD2	CASSVAGTSDYNEQFF	TGTGCCAGCAGCGTAGCCGGGACTAGCGACTACAATGAGCAGTTCTTC
NA	TRBV7-8	TRBJ2-7	TRBD2	CASSLVSSGNYEQYF	TGTGCCAGCAGCTTAGTGTCTAGCGGGAACTACGAGCAGTACTTC
NA	TRBV10-3	TRBJ2-3	NA	CAISESRFPDTQYF	TGTGCCATCAGTGAGTCGCGTTTTCCAGATACGCAGTATTTT
NA	TRBV27	TRBJ2-6	TRBD1	CASSLKGDRVSGANVLTF	TGTGCCAGCAGTTTAAAAGGGGACAGAGTCTCTGGGGCCAACGTCCTGACTTTC
NA	TRBV9	TRBJ1-1	NA	CASSLTTGGMNTEAFF	TGTGCCAGCAGCCTCACGACGGGGGGGATGAACACTGAAGCTTTCTTT
once	TRBV6-1	TRBJ1-2	NA	CASSEGAGPGYGYTF	TGTGCCAGCAGTGAAGGAGCAGGCCCCGGCTATGGCTACACCTTC
NA	TRBV6-5	TRBJ1-1	NA	CASSYSRGGNTEAFF	TGTGCCAGCAGTTACTCGAGAGGGGGGAACACTGAAGCTTTCTTT